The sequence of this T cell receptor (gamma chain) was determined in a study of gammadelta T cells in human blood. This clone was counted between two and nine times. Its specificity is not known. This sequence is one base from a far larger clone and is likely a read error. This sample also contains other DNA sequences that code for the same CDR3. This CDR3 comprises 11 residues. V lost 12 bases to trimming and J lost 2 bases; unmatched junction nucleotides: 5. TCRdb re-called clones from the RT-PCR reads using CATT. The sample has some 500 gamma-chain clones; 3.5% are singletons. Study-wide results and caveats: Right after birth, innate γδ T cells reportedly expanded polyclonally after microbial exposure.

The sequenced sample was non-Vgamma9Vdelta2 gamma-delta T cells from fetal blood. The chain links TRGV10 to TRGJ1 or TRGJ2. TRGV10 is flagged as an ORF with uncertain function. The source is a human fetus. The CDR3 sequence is CAAWDYYKKLF. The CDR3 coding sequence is TGTGCTGCATGGGATTATTATAAGAAACTCTTT.